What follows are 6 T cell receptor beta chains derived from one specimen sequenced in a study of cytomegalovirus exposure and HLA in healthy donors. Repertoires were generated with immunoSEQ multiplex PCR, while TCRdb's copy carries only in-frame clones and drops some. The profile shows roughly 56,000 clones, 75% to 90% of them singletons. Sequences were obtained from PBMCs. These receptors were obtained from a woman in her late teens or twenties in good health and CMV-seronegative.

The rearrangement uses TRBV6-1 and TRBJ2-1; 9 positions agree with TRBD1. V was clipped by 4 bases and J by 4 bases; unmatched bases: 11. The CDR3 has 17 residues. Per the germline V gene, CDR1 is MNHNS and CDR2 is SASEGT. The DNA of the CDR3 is TGTGCCAGCAGTGCTTCCCTGGGGACAGGGCCGTACAATGAGCAGTTCTTC. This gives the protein CASSASLGTGPYNEQFF.

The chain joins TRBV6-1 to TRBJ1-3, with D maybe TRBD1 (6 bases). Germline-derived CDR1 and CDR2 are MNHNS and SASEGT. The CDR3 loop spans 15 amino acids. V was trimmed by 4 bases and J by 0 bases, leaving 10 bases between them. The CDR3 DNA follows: TGTGCCAGCAGTGTTGACAGGCTCTCTGGAAACACCATATATTTT. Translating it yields CASSVDRLSGNTIYF.

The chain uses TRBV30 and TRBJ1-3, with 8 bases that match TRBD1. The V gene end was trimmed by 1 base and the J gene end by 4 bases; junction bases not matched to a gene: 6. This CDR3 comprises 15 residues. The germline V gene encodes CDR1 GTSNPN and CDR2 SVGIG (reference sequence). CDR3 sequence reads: CAWSGTGTGGNTIYF. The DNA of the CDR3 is TGTGCCTGGAGTGGGACAGGGACGGGGGGAAACACCATATATTTT.

CDR3 loop: CASSRGLAGEDEQFF. CDR3 coding DNA: TGTGCCAGCAGCCGGGGACTAGCGGGAGAAGATGAGCAGTTCTTC. The chain joins TRBV28 to TRBJ2-1; 14 nucleotides align to TRBD2. This CDR3 has 15 residues. Germline values: CDR1 MDHEN, CDR2 SYDVKM. With 6 bases clipped from V and 8 bases from J, the junction kept 6 bases outside the gene matches.

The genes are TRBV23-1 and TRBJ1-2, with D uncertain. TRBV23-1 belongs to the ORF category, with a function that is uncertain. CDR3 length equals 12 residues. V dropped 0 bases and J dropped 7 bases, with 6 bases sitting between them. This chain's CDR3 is CASSQSGSGYTF. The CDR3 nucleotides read TGCGCCAGCAGTCAATCAGGGAGTGGCTACACCTTC.

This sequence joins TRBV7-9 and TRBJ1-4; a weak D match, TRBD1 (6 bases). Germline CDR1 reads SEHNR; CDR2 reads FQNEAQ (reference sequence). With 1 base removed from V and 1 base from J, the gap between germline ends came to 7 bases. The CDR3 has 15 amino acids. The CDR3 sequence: CASSLEGVTNEKLFF. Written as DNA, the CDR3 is TGTGCCAGCAGCTTAGAGGGGGTAACTAATGAAAAACTGTTTTTT.